Below, one TCR beta chain is given with its context. Its target is not known. The sample comes from a study of graft-versus-host responses after intestinal transplantation. Broader study findings: Researchers found GvH clones in recipient marrow, and some showed up first in ileum or blood.

Generated by immunoSEQ multiplex PCR, the TCRdb table keeps only in-frame clones and is missing some. The profile shows about 25,000 clones, around 94% of them singletons. The CDR3 runs to 16 residues. Germline CDR1 reads SEHNR; CDR2 reads FQNEAQ (reference sequence). The germline V and J ends were trimmed by 5 bases and 4 bases, with 19 bases remaining between them. The V call is TRBV7-9, the J call TRBJ2-3, with D tentatively TRBD2 (5 bases). The clonotype was recovered from a human patient who received an intestinal transplant, so some T cells may come from the graft donor. The sequences come from PBMCs, collected roughly 32 days after intestinal transplant. The CDR3 region is CASSPPGSISSDTQYF. In DNA, the CDR3 is TGTGCCAGCAGCCCCCCGGGATCGATCTCCTCAGATACGCAGTATTTT.